The source of this TCR beta chain is a study of neurological immune-mediated disorders (dated by TCRdb to 2018 to 2020). About the study as a whole: Using UMI-based sequencing, the study compared peripheral blood TCR-beta repertoires from patients with HTLV-I-associated myelopathy (HAM/TSP), patients with multiple sclerosis, and healthy controls. The roughly 110 TCR-beta libraries covered PBMC samples along with longitudinal samples, technical triplicates, and paired sorted CD4+ and CD8+ T-cell subsets. The cohort included about 70 subjects: around 15 with HAM/TSP, approximately 35 with multiple sclerosis, and approximately 20 healthy controls.

Spanning cysteine to phenylalanine, the CDR3 consists of 14 amino acids. Left in the record is the CDR3 DNA by itself, 42 bases read in frame from the first base. The V and J ends are trimmed by 6 bases and 7 bases, leaving 16 bases between them. Per the germline V gene, LGHNT is the CDR1 and FRNRAP is the CDR2. The healthy controls were volunteers from blood banks in Maryland, USA. For the unsorted PBMC libraries, 2 million PBMCs were stored in RNAlater at -80 degrees C until RNA extraction and were used to generate the libraries. Peripheral blood was subjected to Ficoll-Hypaque density gradient centrifugation to isolate PBMCs, which were then cryopreserved in liquid nitrogen. This clonotype showed up many times. Its cognate antigen has yet to be identified. Base qualities are not at hand, and no much larger clone is one base apart. cDNA synthesis used template-switch 5'RACE with a primer carrying a 10-nucleotide random unique molecular identifier tagging each TCR transcript. Each sequencing run produced over 180 million TCR-beta sequences covering 15-18 subjects. The RNeasy kit was used to extract total RNA. TCR-beta VDJ regions were amplified with primers for the TCR constant region and the 5'RACE anchor, using the KAPA Real-time Library Amplification kit. A first PCR added sample indexes and Illumina adaptors, and a second PCR then raised library yield. After purification with Ampure beads, the TCR product of roughly 650 bp was size-selected on a 2% E-gel SizeSelection system. Before pooling, library quality was assessed on a Bioanalyzer, concentration was determined with Qubit, and library quantification was performed with the Kapa Library Quantification kit. An Illumina HiSeq 2500 was used to sequence the libraries paired-end at 2 x 150 bp. To increase sequence diversity, roughly 23-30% phiX was spiked into each library pool. Per the source publication's procedure: Quality-filtered reads were processed with the UMI-based MiGEC pipeline, which removed over 75% of raw TCR sequences during error correction. VDJ genes were aligned to IMGT germline references, and each clonotype was defined by a unique CDR3 amino acid sequence together with V-J genes. Clonal expansion, Shannon diversity, and CDR3 relatedness (CalcPairwiseDistances, ClusterSamples) were evaluated with VDJtools, and phylogenetic trees were built with CLCbio workbench. Clones with at least 8 unique UMIs were defined as expanded, with this threshold being based on coefficient-of-variation modelling across technical triplicates. TCRdb ran its own pipeline on the public reads, namely fastp trimming at Q25 and MiXCR clone calling, and kept in-frame beta chains. CDR3 protein sequences are deduplicated, and each keeps its most common genes and DNA. TCRdb, not the authors, supplied the V and J calls. Recorded for this sample are roughly 28,000 distinct CDR3 sequences; less than 15% of them occurred a single time. The ten largest account for around 7.6% of the sample.

Results the study describes overall, beyond this receptor: TCR clonal expansion was highest in HAM/TSP patients and lowest in MS patients, with MS patients falling below even healthy controls. No identical CDR3 amino acid sequences were shared among expanded clones across subjects, suggesting private TCR-beta repertoires in all groups.

The source of this sequence is a man in his sixties in good health. The chain links TRBV12-5 with TRBJ2-1; the D gene is perhaps TRBD1, from 6 matching bases. Source material: PBMCs. Here is the DNA: TGTGCTAGTGGACTCGGGACAAAAGGAAATGAGCAGTTCTTC. Its translation is CASGLGTKGNEQFF.